This paragraph covers one TCR beta chain sequence. Antigen unknown. This specimen comes from a study of a mutant IDH1 vaccine in newly diagnosed glioma. The germline V gene encodes CDR1 LNHDA and CDR2 SQIVND (reference sequence). The CDR3 totals 14 residues. The V end was cut by 6 bases, the J end by 3 bases, with 13 bases between. Sequencing was performed with immunoSEQ multiplex PCR; in TCRdb, only in-frame clones are kept and a portion is missing. The sample records some 60,000 clones, around 80% being singletons. Time point defined: week 11, during vaccination. A single vaccine dose contained 300 ug of mutant IDH1 20-mer peptide, and topical imiquimod was used with it.

The sequence was obtained from a man between 25 and 39 years old with glioma. This sample comprised PBMCs, obtained from a glioma patient whose treatment included an IDH1 peptide vaccine. The chain carries TRBV19 and TRBJ2-3, with D possibly matching TRBD2 (6 bases). The CDR3 region has the DNA TGTGCCAGTAGGGGAGGCCCTCCGACAGATACGCAGTATTTT. Encoded protein: CASRGGPPTDTQYF.